The sequence of this T cell receptor (beta chain) was determined in a study of OX40 agonist ivuxolimab in advanced cancers. About the full investigation: Ivuxolimab was a fully human IgG2 agonistic monoclonal antibody targeting the costimulatory receptor OX40 (CD134). Intravenous ivuxolimab was administered to patients every 2 weeks at six dose levels: 0.01, 0.1, 0.3, 1.5, 3 and 10 mg/kg. Of the roughly 51 patients in dose escalation, around 20 had hepatocellular carcinoma, around 15 had melanoma, 9 had renal cell carcinoma and 9 had head and neck cancer. In the dose-escalation cohort, roughly 80% of patients were male, and the mean age was around 60 years, with a range of roughly 23 to 85. Patients were allowed to have had prior anti-PD-1, anti-PD-L1 or anti-CTLA-4 therapy, and approximately 40% of the dose-escalation patients had previously received checkpoint inhibitors. Three dose-escalation patients achieved partial responses, one with hepatocellular carcinoma and two with cutaneous melanoma. Peripheral TCRbeta sequencing aimed to test whether ivuxolimab altered TCR sequence diversity and caused clonal T-cell expansion. The paper describes the monotherapy dose-escalation part (N of about 55 patients) of the phase I trial of ivuxolimab.

From the cysteine up to the phenylalanine, the CDR3 has a length of 14 residues. The DNA shown is the 42-base CDR3, in frame from base 1. V loses 0 bases, J loses 2 bases, and the germline ends lie 5 bases apart. Via the germline V gene, CDR1 is MNHEY and CDR2 SVGAGI. The trial excluded patients who had a history of autoimmune disease or who were on systemic immunosuppression. Peripheral blood for TCR sequencing was drawn from every dose cohort at baseline, at cycle 4 day 1 and at cycle 7 day 1. The samples were taken from a phase I, first-in-human, multicenter, open-label dose-escalation trial of ivuxolimab. Adults with locally advanced or metastatic head and neck squamous cell, hepatocellular, melanoma or renal cell carcinoma were enrolled in the trial. CD4+ and CD8+ T cells were sorted separately from peripheral blood before TCR sequencing. Genomic DNA was extracted from sorted cells for sequencing of the TCRbeta CDR3 region. The immunoSEQ Assay was used to sequence the TCRbeta CDR3 regions. This immuneACCESS table, as held by TCRdb, lists in-frame sequences with V and J called but not all clones. Of the missing ones, under half trace to an unresolved V gene in checked studies; the others have no known cause. Present in this sample are some 37,000 clones, around 77% of which were seen just once. In total, the top ten clones hold about 20% of the sample.

A word on this clone: The antigen it recognizes is unknown. There are no base qualities to consult, and no much larger clone falls within one base.

On the study overall, not on this receptor specifically: After ivuxolimab, expanded clones were on average more numerous among CD8+ T cells than among CD4+ T cells. In the 0.1-3.0 mg/kg groups, partial responders were among the patients with the lowest normalized peripheral clonal expansion, particularly in CD8+ T cells. Low levels of normalized T-cell clonal expansion were also seen in some patients who did not respond. Which antigens the clonally expanded peripheral T cells were specific for was not determined. At doses from 0.1 to 3.0 mg/kg, clonal expansion was seen in both CD4+ and CD8+ blood T cells between baseline and week 6.

The chain uses TRBV6-5 and TRBJ2-1; the D gene assignment is ambiguous. Material: CD4+ or CD8+ T cells sorted from blood, obtained in a trial of the OX40 agonist ivuxolimab. This TCR came from an adult with an advanced solid tumor such as melanoma, head and neck, liver or kidney cancer. The CDR3 corresponds to CASSYSRTYNEQFF. Read as DNA, the sequence is TGTGCCAGCAGTTACTCAAGGACCTACAATGAGCAGTTCTTC.